The sequence of this T cell receptor (beta chain) was determined in a study of T-cell memory formation after mild COVID-19. Study-wide context: The two donors had largely donor-specific TCR clusters.

The CDR3 length is 14 residues. CDR1 and CDR2 from the germline V gene are LGHNA and YSLEER. V gave up 3 bases and J gave up 2 bases; unmatched junction bases: 3. This clonotype was counted only a few times. Its antigen is not identified. Findings of the study overall: Some SARS-CoV-2-responding clones were already detected in memory before infection. Mainly CM and EM harbored the contracting CD4+ clones; mainly EMRA harbored the CD8+ ones. CD4/CD8 balance characterized clones contracting day 15 to 85, and CD4+ skew characterized later expanders.

TCRdb re-called the 5' RACE reads with MiXCR, one entry per CDR3 protein. The sample lists roughly 120,000 distinct CDR3 sequences, roughly 20% occurring once. This receptor was taken from a man aged 18 to 29 who had mild COVID-19 (a few samples of this study predate the infection). Cell type and time point are not known. The J gene is TRBJ1-2, the V gene TRBV4-3; 7 bases match TRBD1. The sequenced sample consisted of PBMCs or a T cell subset sorted from them (not recorded which). The CDR3 sequence is CASSQGQQNYGYTF. CDR3 nucleotides: TGCGCCAGCAGCCAGGGACAGCAGAACTATGGCTACACCTTC.